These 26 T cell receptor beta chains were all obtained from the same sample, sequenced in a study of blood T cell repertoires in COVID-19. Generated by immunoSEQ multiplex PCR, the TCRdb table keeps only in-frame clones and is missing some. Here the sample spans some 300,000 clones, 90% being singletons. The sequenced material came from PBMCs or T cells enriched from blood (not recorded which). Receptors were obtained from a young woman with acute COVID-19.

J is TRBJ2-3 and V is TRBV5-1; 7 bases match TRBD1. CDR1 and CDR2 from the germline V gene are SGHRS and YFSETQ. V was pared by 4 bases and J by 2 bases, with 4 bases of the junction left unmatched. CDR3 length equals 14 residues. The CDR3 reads CASSKDRDTDTQYF. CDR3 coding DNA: TGCGCCAGCAGCAAAGACAGGGACACAGATACGCAGTATTTT. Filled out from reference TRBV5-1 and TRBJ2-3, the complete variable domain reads KAGVTQTPRYLIKTRGQQVTLSCSPISGHRSVSWYQQTPGQGLQFLFEYFSETQRNKGNFPGRFSGRQFSNSRSEMNVSTLELGDSALYLCASSKDRDTDTQYFGPGTRLTVL.

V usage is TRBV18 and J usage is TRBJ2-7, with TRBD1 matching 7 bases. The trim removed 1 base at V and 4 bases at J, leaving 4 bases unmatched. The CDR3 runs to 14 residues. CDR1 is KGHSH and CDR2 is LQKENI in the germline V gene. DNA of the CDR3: TGTGCCAGCTCACCACGGGAACAGGGGTACGAGCAGTACTTC. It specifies CASSPREQGYEQYF.

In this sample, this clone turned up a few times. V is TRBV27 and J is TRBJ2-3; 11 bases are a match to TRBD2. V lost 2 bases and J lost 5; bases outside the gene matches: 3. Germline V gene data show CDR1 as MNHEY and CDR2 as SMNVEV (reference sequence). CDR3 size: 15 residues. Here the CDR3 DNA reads TGTGCCAGCAGTTTAAGACTAGCGGGAAGAGATACGCAGTATTTT. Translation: CASSLRLAGRDTQYF.

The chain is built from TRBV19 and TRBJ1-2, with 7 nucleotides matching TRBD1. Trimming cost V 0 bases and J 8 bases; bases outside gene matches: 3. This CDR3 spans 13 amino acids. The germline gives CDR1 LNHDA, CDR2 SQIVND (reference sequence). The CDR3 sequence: CASSIEQGFGYTF. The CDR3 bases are TGTGCCAGTAGTATAGAACAGGGGTTCGGCTACACCTTC.

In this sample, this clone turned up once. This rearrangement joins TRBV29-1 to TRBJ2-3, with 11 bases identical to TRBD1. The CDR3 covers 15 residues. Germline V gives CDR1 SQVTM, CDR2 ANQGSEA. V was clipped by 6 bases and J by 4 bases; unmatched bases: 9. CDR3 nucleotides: TGCAGCGTACCACCGGGACAGGGGGGGTCAGATACGCAGTATTTT. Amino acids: CSVPPGQGGSDTQYF.

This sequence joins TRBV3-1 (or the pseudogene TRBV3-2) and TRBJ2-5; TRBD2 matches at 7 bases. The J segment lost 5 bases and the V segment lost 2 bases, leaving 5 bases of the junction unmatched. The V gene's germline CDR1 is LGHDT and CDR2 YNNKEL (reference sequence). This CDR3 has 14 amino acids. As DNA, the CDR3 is TGTGCCAGCAGCCAAAACAGCGGGATTGAGACCCAGTACTTC. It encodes CASSQNSGIETQYF.

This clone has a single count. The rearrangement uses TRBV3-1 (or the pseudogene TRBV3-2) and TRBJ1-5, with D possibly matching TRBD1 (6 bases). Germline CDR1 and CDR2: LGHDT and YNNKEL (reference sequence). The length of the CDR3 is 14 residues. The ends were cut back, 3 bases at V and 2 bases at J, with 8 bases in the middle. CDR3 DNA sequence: TGTGCCAGCAGCCAGGGGACACGCAATCAGCCCCAGCATTTT. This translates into CASSQGTRNQPQHF.

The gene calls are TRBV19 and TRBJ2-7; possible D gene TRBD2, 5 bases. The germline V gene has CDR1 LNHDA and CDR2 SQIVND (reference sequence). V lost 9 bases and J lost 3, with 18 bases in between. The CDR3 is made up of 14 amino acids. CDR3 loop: CASQPTSRRYEQYF. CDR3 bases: TGTGCCAGCCAACCCACTAGTCGTCGCTACGAGCAGTACTTC.

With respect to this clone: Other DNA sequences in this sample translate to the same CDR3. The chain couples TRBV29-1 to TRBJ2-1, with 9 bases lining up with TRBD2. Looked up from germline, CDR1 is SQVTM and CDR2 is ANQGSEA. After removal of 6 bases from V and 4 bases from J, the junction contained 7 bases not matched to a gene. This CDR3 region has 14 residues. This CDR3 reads CSVRGLAGYNEQFF. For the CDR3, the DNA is TGCAGCGTGAGGGGCCTAGCGGGGTACAATGAGCAGTTCTTC.

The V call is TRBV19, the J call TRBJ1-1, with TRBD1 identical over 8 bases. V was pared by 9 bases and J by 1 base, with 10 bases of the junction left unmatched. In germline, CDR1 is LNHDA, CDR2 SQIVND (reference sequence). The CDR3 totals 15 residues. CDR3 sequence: CASLGQGASNTEAFF. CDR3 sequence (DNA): TGTGCCAGCCTTGGACAGGGCGCGTCGAACACTGAAGCTTTCTTT.

CDR3 amino acids: CASYIPLWDSNEQFF. The CDR3 bases are TGTGCCAGCTATATCCCCTTGTGGGACAGCAATGAGCAGTTCTTC. The chain couples TRBV2 to TRBJ2-1, with 7 positions matching TRBD1. The trim removed 8 bases at V and 6 bases at J, leaving 13 bases unmatched. Germline CDR1 is SNHLY and CDR2 is FYNNEI. The CDR3 loop spans 15 amino acids. The full variable domain, in which reference TRBV2 and TRBJ2-1 provide the parts outside the CDR3, is EPEVTQTPSHQVTQMGQEVILRCVPISNHLYFYWYRQILGQKVEFLVSFYNNEISEKSEIFDDQFSVERPDGSNFTLKIRSTKLEDSAMYFCASYIPLWDSNEQFFGPGTRLTVL.

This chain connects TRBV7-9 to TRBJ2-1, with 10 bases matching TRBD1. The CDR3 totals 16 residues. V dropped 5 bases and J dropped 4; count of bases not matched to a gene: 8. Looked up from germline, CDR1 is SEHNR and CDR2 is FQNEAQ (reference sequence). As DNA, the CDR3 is TGTGCCAGCAGCCTGCTAGGACAGGGGGTGTACAATGAGCAGTTCTTC. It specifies CASSLLGQGVYNEQFF.

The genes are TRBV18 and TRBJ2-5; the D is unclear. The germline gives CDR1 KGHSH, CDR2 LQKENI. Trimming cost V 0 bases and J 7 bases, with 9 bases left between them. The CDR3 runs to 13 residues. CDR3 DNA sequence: TGTGCCAGCTCACCACCGGTCCCGGGGACCCAGTACTTC. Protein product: CASSPPVPGTQYF. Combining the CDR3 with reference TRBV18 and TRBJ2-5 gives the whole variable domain NAGVMQNPRHLVRRRGQEARLRCSPMKGHSHVYWYRQLPEEGLKFMVYLQKENIIDESGMPKERFSAEFPKEGPSILRIQQVVRGDSAAYFCASSPPVPGTQYFGPGTRLLVL.

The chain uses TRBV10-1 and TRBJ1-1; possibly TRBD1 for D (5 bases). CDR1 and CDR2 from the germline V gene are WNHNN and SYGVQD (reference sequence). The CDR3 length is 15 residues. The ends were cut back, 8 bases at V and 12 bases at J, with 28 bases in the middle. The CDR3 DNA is TGCGCCAGCCTCCAGGTACAGGTTGGGGCTTGGGTACCTTTCTTT. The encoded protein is CASLQVQVGAWVPFF.

The CDR3 spells CASTQGRDYGYTF. The CDR3, as DNA: TGTGCCAGCACCCAGGGGAGGGACTATGGCTACACCTTC. This rearrangement joins TRBV28 to TRBJ1-2, with D possibly matching TRBD1 (6 bases). Looked up from germline, CDR1 is MDHEN and CDR2 is SYDVKM. Deletions cut 7 bases from V and 3 bases from J, with 12 bases between. This CDR3 contains 13 residues.

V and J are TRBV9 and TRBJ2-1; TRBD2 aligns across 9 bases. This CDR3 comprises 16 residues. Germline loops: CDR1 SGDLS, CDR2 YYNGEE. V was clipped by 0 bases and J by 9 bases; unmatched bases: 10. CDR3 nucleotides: TGTGCCAGCAGCGTAGGAGAGGTAGCGGGAGTAGGTGAGCAGTTCTTC. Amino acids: CASSVGEVAGVGEQFF.

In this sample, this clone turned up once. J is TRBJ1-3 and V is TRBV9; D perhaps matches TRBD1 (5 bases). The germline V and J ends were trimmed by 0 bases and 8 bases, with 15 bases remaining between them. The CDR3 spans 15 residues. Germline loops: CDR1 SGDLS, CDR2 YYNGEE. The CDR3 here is CASSVGGPGGYTIYF. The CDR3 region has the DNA TGTGCCAGCAGCGTAGGGGGACCGGGGGGATACACCATATATTTT.

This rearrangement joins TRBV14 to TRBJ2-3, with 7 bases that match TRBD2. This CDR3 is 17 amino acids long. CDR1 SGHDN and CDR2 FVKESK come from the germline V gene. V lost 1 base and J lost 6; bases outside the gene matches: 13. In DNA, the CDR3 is TGTGCCAGCAGCCAAGGGCCTCGTCCGGGGAGGGGTGATACGCAGTATTTT. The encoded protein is CASSQGPRPGRGDTQYF. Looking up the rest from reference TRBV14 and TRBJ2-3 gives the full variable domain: EAGVTQFPSHSVIEKGQTVTLRCDPISGHDNLYWYRRVMGKEIKFLLHFVKESKQDESGMPNNRFLAERTGGTYSTLKVQPAELEDSGVYFCASSQGPRPGRGDTQYFGPGTRLTVL.

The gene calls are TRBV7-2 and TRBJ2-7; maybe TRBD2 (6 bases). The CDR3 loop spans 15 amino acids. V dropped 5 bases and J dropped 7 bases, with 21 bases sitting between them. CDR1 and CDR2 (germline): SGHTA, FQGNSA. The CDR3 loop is CASSLPRAPAGEQYF. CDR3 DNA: TGTGCCAGCAGCCTACCGCGGGCTCCGGCGGGGGAGCAGTACTTC.

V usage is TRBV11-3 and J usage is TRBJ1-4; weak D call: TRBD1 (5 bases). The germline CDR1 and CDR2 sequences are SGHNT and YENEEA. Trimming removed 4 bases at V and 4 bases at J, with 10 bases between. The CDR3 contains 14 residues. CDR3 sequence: CASSSRAYNEKLFF. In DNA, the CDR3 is TGTGCCAGCAGCTCCAGGGCTTATAATGAAAAACTGTTTTTT.

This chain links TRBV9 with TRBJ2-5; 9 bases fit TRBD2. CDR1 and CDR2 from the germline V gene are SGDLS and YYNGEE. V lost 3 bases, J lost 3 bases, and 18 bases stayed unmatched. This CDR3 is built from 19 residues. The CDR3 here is CASSGSPRIAGDTKETQYF. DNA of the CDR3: TGTGCCAGCAGCGGATCCCCAAGGATAGCGGGGGATACAAAAGAGACCCAGTACTTC.

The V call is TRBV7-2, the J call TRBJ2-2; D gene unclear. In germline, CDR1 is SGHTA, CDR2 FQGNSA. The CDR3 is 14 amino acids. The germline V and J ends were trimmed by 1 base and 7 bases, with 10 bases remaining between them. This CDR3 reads CASSLGVAGGELFF. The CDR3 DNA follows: TGTGCCAGCAGCTTAGGGGTGGCAGGCGGGGAGCTGTTTTTT.

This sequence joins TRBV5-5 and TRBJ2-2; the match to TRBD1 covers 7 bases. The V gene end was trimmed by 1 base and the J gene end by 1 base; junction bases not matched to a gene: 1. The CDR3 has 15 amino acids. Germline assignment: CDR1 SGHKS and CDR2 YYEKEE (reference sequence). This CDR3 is CASSLTGENTGELFF. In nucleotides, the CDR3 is TGTGCCAGCAGCTTGACAGGGGAGAACACCGGGGAGCTGTTTTTT. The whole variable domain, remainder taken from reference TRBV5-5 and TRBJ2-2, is DAGVTQSPTHLIKTRGQQVTLRCSPISGHKSVSWYQQVLGQGPQFIFQYYEKEERGRGNFPDRFSARQFPNYSSELNVNALLLGDSALYLCASSLTGENTGELFFGEGSRLTVL.

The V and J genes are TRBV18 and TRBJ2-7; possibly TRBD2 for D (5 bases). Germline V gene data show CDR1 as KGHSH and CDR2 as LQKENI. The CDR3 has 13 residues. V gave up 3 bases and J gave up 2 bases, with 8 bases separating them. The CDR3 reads CASSPRETYEQYF. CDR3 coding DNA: TGTGCCAGCTCACCGAGGGAGACCTACGAGCAGTACTTC. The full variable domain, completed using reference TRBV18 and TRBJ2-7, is NAGVMQNPRHLVRRRGQEARLRCSPMKGHSHVYWYRQLPEEGLKFMVYLQKENIIDESGMPKERFSAEFPKEGPSILRIQQVVRGDSAAYFCASSPRETYEQYFGPGTRLTVT.

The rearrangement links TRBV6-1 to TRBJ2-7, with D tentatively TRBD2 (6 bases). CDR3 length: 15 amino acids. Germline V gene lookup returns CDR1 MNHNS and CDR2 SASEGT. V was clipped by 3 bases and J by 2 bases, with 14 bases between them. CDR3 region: CASSDKRGGTYEQYF. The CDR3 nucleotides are TGTGCCAGCAGTGATAAGAGGGGAGGTACCTACGAGCAGTACTTC.

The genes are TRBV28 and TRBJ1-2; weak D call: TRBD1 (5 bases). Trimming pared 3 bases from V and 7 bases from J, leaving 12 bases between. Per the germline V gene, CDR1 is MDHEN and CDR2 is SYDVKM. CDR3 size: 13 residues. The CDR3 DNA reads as TGTGCCAGCAGTTTTGGCCAGGGCCTTGGCTACACCTTC. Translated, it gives CASSFGQGLGYTF.